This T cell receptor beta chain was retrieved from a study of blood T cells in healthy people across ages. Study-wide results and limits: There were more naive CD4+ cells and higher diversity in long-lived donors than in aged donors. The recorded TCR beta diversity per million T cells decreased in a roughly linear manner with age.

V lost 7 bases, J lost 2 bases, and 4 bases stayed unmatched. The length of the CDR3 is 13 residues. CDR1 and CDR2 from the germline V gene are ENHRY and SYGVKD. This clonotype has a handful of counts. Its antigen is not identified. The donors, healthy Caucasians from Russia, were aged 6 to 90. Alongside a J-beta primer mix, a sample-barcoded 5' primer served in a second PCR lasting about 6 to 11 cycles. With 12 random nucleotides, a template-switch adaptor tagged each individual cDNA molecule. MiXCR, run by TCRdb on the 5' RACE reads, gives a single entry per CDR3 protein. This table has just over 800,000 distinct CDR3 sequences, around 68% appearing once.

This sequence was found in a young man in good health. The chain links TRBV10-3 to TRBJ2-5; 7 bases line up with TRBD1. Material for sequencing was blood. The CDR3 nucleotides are TGTGCCATCACCCCGGGACAGCAAGAGACCCAGTACTTC. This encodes CAITPGQQETQYF.